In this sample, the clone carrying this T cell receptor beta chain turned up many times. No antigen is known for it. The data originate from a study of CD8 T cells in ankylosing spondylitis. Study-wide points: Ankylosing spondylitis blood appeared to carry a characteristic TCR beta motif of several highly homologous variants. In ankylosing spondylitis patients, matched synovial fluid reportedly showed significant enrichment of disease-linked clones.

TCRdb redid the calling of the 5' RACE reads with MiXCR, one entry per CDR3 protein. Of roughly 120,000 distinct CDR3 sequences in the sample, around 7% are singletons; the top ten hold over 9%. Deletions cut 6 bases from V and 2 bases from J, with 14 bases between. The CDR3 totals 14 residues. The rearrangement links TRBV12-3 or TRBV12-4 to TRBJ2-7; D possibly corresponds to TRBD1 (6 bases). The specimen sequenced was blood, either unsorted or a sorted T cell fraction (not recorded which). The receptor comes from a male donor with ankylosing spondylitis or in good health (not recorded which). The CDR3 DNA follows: TGTGCCAGCAGCCACAGGGATTTGACCTACGAGCAGTACTTC. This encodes CASSHRDLTYEQYF.